This T cell receptor (beta chain) was observed in a study of T cell responses to AZD1222 COVID-19 vaccine. Study findings and constraints: Vaccine-related CD4 TCRs covered spike, predominating at 160-218 and 743-854.

The CDR3 has 13 residues. The germline V gene has CDR1 MNHEY and CDR2 SVGAGI. V dropped 6 bases and J dropped 6 bases, with 14 bases sitting between them. This clone was seen only once. Antigen: not known. Only in-frame clones appear in the TCRdb table, and some are missing; sequencing was by immunoSEQ multiplex PCR. The sample has 150,000 to 200,000 clones, around 94% seen once. Source: peripheral blood, taken on day 0 of AZD1222 vaccination. The TCR was taken from an adult in good health. This chain connects TRBV6-5 to TRBJ1-2; no clear D. CDR3 protein: CASRPTSQDGYTF. In DNA form, the CDR3 reads TGTGCCAGCAGACCCACTTCGCAGGATGGCTACACCTTC.